Listed below are T cell receptor beta chains from one sample, sequenced in a study of T cells in Graves' hyperthyroidism and ophthalmopathy. TCRdb used MiXCR to reprocess the multiplex PCR reads, holding one entry per CDR3 protein. The sample lists around 350,000 distinct CDR3 sequences, around a sixth seen once, with around a quarter in the top ten. Sequencing used blood. The receptors shown here come from a young woman with Graves' hyperthyroidism that later progressed to Graves' ophthalmopathy. Each CDR3 is given with its conserved first and last residue. The D gene is left open where the match is weak. Expanded clones are given a class, and other clones once, few, many or no size at all.

d_call clone_size j_call v_call cdr3_nt cdr3_aa
TRBD1 many TRBJ2-7 TRBV6-1 TGTGCCAGCAGTGTGGGACAGGGCGGCGAGCAGTACTTC CASSVGQGGEQYF
NA many TRBJ1-2 TRBV18 TGTGCCAGCTCACCATCCGGGGGCGGCTACACCTTC CASSPSGGGYTF
TRBD1 few TRBJ2-7 TRBV29-1 TGCAGCACCCGGACAGGGCTGACTAACGAGCAGTACTTC CSTRTGLTNEQYF
NA few TRBJ1-6 TRBV28 TGTGCCAGCAGCTTTTCTACCCGGGGGAGATCACCCCTCCACTTT CASSFSTRGRSPLHF
NA many TRBJ1-1 TRBV6-4 TGTGCCAGCAGTGACAAGCCGAACACTGAAGCTTTCTTT CASSDKPNTEAFF
NA few TRBJ1-3 TRBV7-8 TGTGCCAGCAGCTTAGCCGAATTCCCCGCGAAGCCCCGCTCTGGAAACACCATATATTTT CASSLAEFPAKPRSGNTIYF
NA few TRBJ2-3 TRBV6-2/TRBV6-3 TGTGCCAGCAGCACCGTTATGGATACGCAGTATTTT CASSTVMDTQYF
TRBD2 few TRBJ2-3 TRBV7-2 TGTGCCAGCAGCTTGCTAGCGGGGGGGAGGGATACGCAGTATTTT CASSLLAGGRDTQYF
TRBD1 few TRBJ2-7 TRBV5-1 TGCGCCAGCGACCCCGGGACAGGGTACTCCTACGAGCAGTACTTC CASDPGTGYSYEQYF
NA many TRBJ2-1 TRBV27 TGTGCCAGCAGTTTAGTAGCCGTGCCAGGGGAGCAGTTCTTC CASSLVAVPGEQFF
NA NA TRBJ1-2 TRBV3-1 TGTGCCAGCAGCCAAGAGGCACACCATGGCTACACCTTC CASSQEAHHGYTF
NA NA TRBJ2-4 TRBV5-1 TGCGCCAGCAGCTTGGGACAGATTGAGGGCATTCAGTACTTC CASSLGQIEGIQYF
NA few TRBJ2-7 TRBV28 TGTGCCAGCATCCCCAGCAGCGGCGAGCAGTACTTC CASIPSSGEQYF
TRBD1 many TRBJ1-1 TRBV12-3/TRBV12-4 TGTGCCAGCAGTTACGGCGCGGGACAGGGGGCTGAAGCTTTCTTT CASSYGAGQGAEAFF
TRBD2 NA TRBJ2-1 TRBV20-1 TGCAGTCCTACCGGGGGGAATGGAAATGAGCAGTTCTTC CSPTGGNGNEQFF